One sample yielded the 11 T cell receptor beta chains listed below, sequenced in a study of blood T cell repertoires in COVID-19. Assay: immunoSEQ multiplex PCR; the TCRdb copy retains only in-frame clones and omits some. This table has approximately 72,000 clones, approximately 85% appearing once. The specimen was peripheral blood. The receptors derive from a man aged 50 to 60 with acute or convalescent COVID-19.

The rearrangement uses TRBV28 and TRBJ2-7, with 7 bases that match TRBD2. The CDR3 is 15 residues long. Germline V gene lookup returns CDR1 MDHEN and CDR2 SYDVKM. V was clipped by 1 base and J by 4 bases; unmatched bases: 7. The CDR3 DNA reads TGTGCCAGCAGTTTATCAAGCGGGGTATCATACGAGCAGTACTTC. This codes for CASSLSSGVSYEQYF.

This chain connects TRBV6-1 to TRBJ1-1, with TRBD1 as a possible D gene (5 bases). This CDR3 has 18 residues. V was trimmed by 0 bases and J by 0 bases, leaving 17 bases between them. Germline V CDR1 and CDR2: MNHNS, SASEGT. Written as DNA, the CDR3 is TGTGCCAGCAGTGAAGCGGAGGGACCTTTCTCCCTGAACACTGAAGCTTTCTTT. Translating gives CASSEAEGPFSLNTEAFF.

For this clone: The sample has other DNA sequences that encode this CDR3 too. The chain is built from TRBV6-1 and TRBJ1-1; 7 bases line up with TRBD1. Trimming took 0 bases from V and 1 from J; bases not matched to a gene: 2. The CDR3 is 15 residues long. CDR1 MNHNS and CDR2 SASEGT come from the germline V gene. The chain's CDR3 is CASSEAKGANTEAFF. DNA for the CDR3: TGTGCCAGCAGTGAAGCAAAGGGGGCGAACACTGAAGCTTTCTTT.

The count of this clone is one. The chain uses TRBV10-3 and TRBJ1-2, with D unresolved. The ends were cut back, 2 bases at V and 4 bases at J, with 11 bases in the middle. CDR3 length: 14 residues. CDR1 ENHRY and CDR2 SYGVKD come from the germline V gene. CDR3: CAISEGPSGYGYTF. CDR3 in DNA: TGTGCCATCAGTGAGGGGCCCAGCGGCTATGGCTACACCTTC.

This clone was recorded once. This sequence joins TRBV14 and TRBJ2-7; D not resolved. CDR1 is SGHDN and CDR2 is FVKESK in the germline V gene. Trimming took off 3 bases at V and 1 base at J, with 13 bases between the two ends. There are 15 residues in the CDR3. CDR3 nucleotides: TGTGCCAGCAGCCAGTTCGCCTCAGTTTCCTACGAGCAGTACTTC. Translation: CASSQFASVSYEQYF. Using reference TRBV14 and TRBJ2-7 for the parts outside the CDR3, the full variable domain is EAGVTQFPSHSVIEKGQTVTLRCDPISGHDNLYWYRRVMGKEIKFLLHFVKESKQDESGMPNNRFLAERTGGTYSTLKVQPAELEDSGVYFCASSQFASVSYEQYFGPGTRLTVT.

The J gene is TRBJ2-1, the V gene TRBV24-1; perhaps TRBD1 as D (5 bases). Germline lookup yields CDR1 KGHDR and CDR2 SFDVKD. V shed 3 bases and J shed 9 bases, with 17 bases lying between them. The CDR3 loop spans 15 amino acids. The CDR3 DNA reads TGTGCCACCAGTGATCCCGTGAAGGGTAGGGGTGAGCAGTTCTTC. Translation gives CATSDPVKGRGEQFF.

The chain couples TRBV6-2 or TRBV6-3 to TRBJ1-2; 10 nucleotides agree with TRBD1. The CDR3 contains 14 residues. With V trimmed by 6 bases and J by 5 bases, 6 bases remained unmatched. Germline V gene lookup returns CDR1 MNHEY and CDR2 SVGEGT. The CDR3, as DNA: TGTGCCAGCAGCTCGACAGGGGGCAAATATGGCTACACCTTC. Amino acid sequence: CASSSTGGKYGYTF.

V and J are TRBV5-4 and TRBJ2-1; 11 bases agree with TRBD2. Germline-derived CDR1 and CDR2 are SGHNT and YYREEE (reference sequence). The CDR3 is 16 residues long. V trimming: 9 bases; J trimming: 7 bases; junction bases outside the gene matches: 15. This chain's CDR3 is CAIHHIAGGQGNEQFF. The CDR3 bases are TGTGCCATCCATCATATAGCGGGGGGGCAAGGTAATGAGCAGTTCTTC.

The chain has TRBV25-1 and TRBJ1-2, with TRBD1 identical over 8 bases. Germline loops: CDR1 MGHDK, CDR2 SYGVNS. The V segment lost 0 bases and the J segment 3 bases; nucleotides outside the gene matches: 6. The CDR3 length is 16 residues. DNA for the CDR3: TGTGCCAGCAGTGAATATTTTACGACAGGGGACTATGGCTACACCTTC. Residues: CASSEYFTTGDYGYTF.

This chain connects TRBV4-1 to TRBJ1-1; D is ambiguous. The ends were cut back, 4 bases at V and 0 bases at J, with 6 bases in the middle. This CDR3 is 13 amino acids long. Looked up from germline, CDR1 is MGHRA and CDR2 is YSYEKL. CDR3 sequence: CASSRNLNTEAFF. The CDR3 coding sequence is TGCGCCAGCAGCCGAAACTTGAACACTGAAGCTTTCTTT.

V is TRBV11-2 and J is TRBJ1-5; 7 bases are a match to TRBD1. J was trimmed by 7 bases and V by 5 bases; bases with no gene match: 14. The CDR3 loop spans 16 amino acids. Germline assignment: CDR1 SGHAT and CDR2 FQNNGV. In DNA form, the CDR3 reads TGTGCCAGCAGCCCAGGACAGGTAAAATCGGGACAGCCCCAGCATTTT. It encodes CASSPGQVKSGQPQHF.